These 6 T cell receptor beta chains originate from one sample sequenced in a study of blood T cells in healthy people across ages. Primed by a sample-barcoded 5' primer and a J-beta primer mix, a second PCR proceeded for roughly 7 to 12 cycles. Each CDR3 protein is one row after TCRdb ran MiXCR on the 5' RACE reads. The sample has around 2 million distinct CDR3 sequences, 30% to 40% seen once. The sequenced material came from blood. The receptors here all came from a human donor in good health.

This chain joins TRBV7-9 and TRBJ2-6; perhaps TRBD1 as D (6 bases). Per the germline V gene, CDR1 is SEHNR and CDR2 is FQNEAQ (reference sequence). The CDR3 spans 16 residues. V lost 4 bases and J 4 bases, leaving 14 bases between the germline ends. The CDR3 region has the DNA TGTGCCAGCAGCTCGACAGGATTGGGGGGGGCCAACGTCCTGACTTTC. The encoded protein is CASSSTGLGGANVLTF.

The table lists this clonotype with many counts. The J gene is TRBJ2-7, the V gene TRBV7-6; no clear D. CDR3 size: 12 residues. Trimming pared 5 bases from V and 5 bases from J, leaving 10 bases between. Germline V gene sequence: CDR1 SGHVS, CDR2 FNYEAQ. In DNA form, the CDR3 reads TGTGCCAGCAGCATGACCGGGCACGAGCAGTACTTC. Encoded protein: CASSMTGHEQYF.

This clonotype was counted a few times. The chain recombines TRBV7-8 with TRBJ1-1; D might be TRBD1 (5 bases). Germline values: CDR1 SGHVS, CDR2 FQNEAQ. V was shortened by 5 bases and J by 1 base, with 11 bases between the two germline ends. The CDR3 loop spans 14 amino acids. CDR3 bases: TGTGCCAGCAGCACGGGACTGACGAACACTGAAGCTTTCTTT. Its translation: CASSTGLTNTEAFF.

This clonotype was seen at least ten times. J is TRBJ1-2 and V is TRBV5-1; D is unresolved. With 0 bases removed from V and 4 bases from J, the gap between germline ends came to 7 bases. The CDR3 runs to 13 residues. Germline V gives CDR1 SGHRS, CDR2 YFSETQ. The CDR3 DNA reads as TGCGCCAGCAGCTTGGTAATCAGCTATGGCTACACCTTC. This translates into CASSLVISYGYTF.

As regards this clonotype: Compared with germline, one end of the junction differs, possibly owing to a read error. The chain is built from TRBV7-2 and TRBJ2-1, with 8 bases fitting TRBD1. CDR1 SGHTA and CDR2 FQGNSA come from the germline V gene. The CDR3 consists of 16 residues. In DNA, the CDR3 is TGTGCCAGCAGCTACACCGCCGGGACAGGATACAATGAGCGGTTCTTC. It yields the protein CASSYTAGTGYNERFF. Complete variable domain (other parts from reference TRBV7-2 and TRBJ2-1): GAGVSQSPSNKVTEKGKDVELRCDPISGHTALYWYRQSLGQGLEFLIYFQGNSAPDKSGLPSDRFSAERTGGSVSTLTIQRTQQEDSAVYLCASSYTAGTGYNERFFGPGTRLTVL.

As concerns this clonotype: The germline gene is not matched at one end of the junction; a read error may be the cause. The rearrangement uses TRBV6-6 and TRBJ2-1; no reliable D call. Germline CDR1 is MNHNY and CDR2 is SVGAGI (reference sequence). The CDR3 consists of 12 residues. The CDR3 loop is CASSYNYYEQFF. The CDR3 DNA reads TGTGCCAGCAGTTACAACTACTATGAGCAGTTCTTC.